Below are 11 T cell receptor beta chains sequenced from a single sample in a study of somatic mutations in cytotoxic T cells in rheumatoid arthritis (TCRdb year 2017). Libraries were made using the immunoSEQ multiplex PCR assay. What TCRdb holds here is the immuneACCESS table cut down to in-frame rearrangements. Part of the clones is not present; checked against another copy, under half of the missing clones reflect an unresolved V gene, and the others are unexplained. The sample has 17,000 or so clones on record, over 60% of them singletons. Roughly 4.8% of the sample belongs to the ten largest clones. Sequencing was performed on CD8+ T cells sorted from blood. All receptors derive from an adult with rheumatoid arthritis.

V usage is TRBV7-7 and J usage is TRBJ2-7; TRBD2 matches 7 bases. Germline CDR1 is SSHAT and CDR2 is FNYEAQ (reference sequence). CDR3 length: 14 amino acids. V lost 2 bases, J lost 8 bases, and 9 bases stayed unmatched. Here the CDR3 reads CASSLQGGTTKQYF. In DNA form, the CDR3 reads TGTGCCAGCAGCTTACAGGGAGGGACTACGAAGCAGTACTTC.

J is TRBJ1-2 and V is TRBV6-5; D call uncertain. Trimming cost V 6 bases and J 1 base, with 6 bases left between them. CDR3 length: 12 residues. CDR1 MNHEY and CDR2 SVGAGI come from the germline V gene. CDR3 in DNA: TGTGCCAGCAGGCCAGATAACTATGGCTACACCTTC. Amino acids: CASRPDNYGYTF.

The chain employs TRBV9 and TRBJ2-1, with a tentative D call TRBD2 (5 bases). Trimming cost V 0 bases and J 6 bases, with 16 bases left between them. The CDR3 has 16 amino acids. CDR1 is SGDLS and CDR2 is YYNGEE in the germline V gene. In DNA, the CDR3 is TGTGCCAGCAGCGTAGAGACTATCCCCGGCACCAATGAGCAGTTCTTC. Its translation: CASSVETIPGTNEQFF. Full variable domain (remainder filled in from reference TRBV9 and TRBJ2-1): DSGVTQTPKHLITATGQRVTLRCSPRSGDLSVYWYQQSLDQGLQFLIQYYNGEERAKGNILERFSAQQFPDLHSELNLSSLELGDSALYFCASSVETIPGTNEQFFGPGTRLTVL.

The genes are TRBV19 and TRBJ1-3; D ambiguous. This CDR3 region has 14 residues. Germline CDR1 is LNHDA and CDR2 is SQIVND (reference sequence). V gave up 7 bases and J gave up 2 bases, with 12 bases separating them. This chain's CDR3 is CASNHEGPGNTIYF. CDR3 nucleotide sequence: TGTGCCAGTAACCACGAAGGCCCTGGAAACACCATATATTTT.

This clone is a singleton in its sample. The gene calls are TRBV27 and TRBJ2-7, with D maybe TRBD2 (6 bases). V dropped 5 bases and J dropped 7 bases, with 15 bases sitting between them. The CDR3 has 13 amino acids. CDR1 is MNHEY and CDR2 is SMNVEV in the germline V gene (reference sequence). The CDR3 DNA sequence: TGTGCCAGCAGTAGGGGACTGAGGAGGGAGCAGTACTTC. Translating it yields CASSRGLRREQYF.

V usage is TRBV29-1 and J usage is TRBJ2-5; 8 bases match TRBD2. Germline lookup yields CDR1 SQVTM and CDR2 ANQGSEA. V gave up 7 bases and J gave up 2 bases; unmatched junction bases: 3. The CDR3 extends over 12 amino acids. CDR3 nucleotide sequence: TGCAGCGCGGGGGGGTTACAAGAGACCCAGTACTTC. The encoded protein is CSAGGLQETQYF.

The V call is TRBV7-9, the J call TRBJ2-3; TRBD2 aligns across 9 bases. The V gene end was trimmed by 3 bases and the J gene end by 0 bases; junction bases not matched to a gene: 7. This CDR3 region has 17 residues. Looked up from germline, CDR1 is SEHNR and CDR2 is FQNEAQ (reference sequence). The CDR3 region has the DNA TGTGCCAGCAGCTTTCCGCGGGGGGGCCCTAGCACAGATACGCAGTATTTT. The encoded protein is CASSFPRGGPSTDTQYF.

The CDR3 sequence: CASLPRTGRNEQYF. In DNA, the CDR3 is TGTGCCAGCCTCCCCCGGACAGGGAGGAATGAGCAGTACTTC. V gene TRBV27 combines with J gene TRBJ2-7, with TRBD1 matching 8 bases. The CDR3 consists of 14 residues. The junction had 13 bases not matched to a gene; V was cut back by 8 bases and J by 7 bases. Germline values: CDR1 MNHEY, CDR2 SMNVEV (reference sequence).

CDR3 nucleotide sequence: TGTGCCAGCAGTCACGGGACGGGCACAGATACGCAGTATTTT. It codes for CASSHGTGTDTQYF. The genes are TRBV6-5 and TRBJ2-3, with D tentatively TRBD1 or TRBD2 (5 bases each). Germline loops: CDR1 MNHEY, CDR2 SVGAGI. V was cut by 5 bases and J by 1 base, with 10 bases left in between. CDR3 length: 14 residues.

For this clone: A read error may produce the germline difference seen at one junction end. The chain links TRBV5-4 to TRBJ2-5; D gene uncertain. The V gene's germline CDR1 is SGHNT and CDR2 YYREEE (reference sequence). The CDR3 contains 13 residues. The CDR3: CASTIVEGTQPHF. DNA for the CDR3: TGTGCCAGCACCATTGTGGAAGGCACCCAGCCCCACTTC.

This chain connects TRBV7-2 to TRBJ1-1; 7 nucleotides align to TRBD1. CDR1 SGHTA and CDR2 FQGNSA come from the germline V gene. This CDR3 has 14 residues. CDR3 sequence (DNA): TGTGTCTTATTCCCGGGACAGCTTAACACTGAAGCTTTCTTT. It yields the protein CVLFPGQLNTEAFF.